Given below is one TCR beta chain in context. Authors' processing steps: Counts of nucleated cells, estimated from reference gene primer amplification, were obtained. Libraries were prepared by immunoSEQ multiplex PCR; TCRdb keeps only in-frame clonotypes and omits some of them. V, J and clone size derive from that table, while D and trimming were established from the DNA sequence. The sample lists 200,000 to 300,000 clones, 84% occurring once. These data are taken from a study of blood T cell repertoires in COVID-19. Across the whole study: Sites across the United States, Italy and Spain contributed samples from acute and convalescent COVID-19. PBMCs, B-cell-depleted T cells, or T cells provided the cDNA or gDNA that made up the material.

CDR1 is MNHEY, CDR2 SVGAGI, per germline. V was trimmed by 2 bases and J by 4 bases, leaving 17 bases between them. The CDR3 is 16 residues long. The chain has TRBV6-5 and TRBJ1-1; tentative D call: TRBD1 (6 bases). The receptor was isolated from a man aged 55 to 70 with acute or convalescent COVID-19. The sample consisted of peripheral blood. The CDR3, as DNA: TGTGCCAGCAGTTACGGGGGGGGCGGAGGGCCCACTGAAGCTTTCTTT. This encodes CASSYGGGGGPTEAFF.